The 3 T cell receptor beta chains in this list originate from one sample, sequenced in a study of low-dose radiotherapy and immunotherapy resistance in tumors. Primers targeting TRAV and TRBV primed first-strand cDNA, covering alpha and beta chains. With a V-primer adapter and a constant-region primer, TCRs were amplified for approximately 19 PCR cycles. TCRdb reanalysed the reads using MiXCR and keeps one entry per CDR3 protein. The repertoire has around 6,200 distinct CDR3 sequences, over 55% of them found once; the top ten carry roughly an eighth. These receptors originate from a human donor with advanced metastatic prostate, ovarian, gallbladder or colorectal cancer (not recorded which). This table probably holds off-target reads from a library built for another chain.

This clonotype was detected only a few times. CDR3 region: CASSSSGTSSYNEQFF. CDR3 coding DNA: TGCGCCAGCAGCTCCTCCGGGACTAGCTCCTACAATGAGCAGTTCTTC. The V and J genes are TRBV5-1 and TRBJ2-1; 8 bases map to TRBD2. Germline-derived CDR1 and CDR2 are SGHRS and YFSETQ. The CDR3 is made up of 16 amino acids. The ends lost 3 bases at V and 0 bases at J; junction bases unmatched: 5.

The gene calls are TRBV28 and TRBJ1-1; D is unresolved. Per the germline V gene, CDR1 is MDHEN and CDR2 is SYDVKM. V was cut by 6 bases and J by 3 bases, with 8 bases left in between. This CDR3 region has 12 residues. This CDR3 reads CASSPQYTEAFF. CDR3 DNA: TGTGCCAGCAGCCCTCAGTACACTGAAGCTTTCTTT.

V and J are TRBV5-1 and TRBJ2-1, with D possibly called TRBD1 or TRBD2 (7 bases each). The V and J ends lost 0 bases and 4 bases respectively, with 26 bases between them. The CDR3 loop spans 20 amino acids. From germline, CDR1 is SGHRS and CDR2 YFSETQ. CDR3 bases: TGCGCCAGCAGCTTGGCCCAGCCAGGGGAGGGGGCCGAATTATACAATGAGCAGTTCTTC. Translated, it gives CASSLAQPGEGAELYNEQFF. Full variable domain (outside the CDR3, taken from reference TRBV5-1 and TRBJ2-1): KAGVTQTPRYLIKTRGQQVTLSCSPISGHRSVSWYQQTPGQGLQFLFEYFSETQRNKGNFPGRFSGRQFSNSRSEMNVSTLELGDSALYLCASSLAQPGEGAELYNEQFFGPGTRLTVL.